Below, 8 T cell receptor beta chains from the same sample are listed, as sequenced in a study of identical twins. MiXCR, run by TCRdb on the 5' RACE reads, gives a single entry per CDR3 protein. Of about 200,000 distinct CDR3 sequences in the sample, approximately 9% were seen once. Sequencing was performed on memory (CD45RO+) T cells sorted from blood. These TCRs come from a woman aged 18-35 years in good health.

V gene TRBV11-2 combines with J gene TRBJ2-7, with TRBD2 matching 7 bases. Per germline, CDR1 SGHAT and CDR2 FQNNGV. The CDR3 sequence is 15 residues long. V gave up 0 bases and J gave up 3 bases; unmatched junction bases: 5. In DNA form, the CDR3 reads TGTGCCAGCAGCTTAGAACGGCTAGCGGTCTACGAGCAGTACTTC. This sequence encodes CASSLERLAVYEQYF.

The table lists this clonotype with a few counts. The chain recombines TRBV5-1 with TRBJ2-7; a weak D match, TRBD1 (6 bases). With 2 bases removed from V and 5 bases from J, the gap between germline ends came to 11 bases. CDR1 SGHRS and CDR2 YFSETQ come from the germline V gene. The CDR3 runs to 13 residues. CDR3 sequence reads: CASSLLQGNEQYF. In nucleotides, the CDR3 is TGCGCCAGCAGCTTACTACAGGGAAACGAGCAGTACTTC.

In this sample, this clonotype turned up a few times. The chain employs TRBV6-1 and TRBJ2-6; D may be TRBD2 (5 bases). V was trimmed by 4 bases and J by 2 bases, leaving 9 bases between them. Germline CDR1 is MNHNS and CDR2 is SASEGT. This CDR3 has 15 amino acids. This CDR3 reads CASSGRGPGANVLTF. The CDR3 DNA follows: TGTGCCAGCAGTGGGCGCGGGCCTGGGGCCAACGTCCTGACTTTC.

The table lists this clonotype with many counts. The chain links TRBV10-1 to TRBJ2-7; no reliable D call. The length of the CDR3 is 15 residues. V lost 3 bases and J 1 base, leaving 13 bases between the germline ends. CDR1 is WNHNN and CDR2 is SYGVQD in the germline V gene (reference sequence). CDR3 sequence: CASSDRSVGSYEQYF. The CDR3 DNA sequence: TGCGCCAGCAGTGATCGGTCCGTTGGGTCCTACGAGCAGTACTTC.

With respect to this clonotype: A single base separates this from a much larger clone, so it may be a read error. In this CDR3 the conserved last residue, phenylalanine or tryptophan, is missing, so a read error is likely. V gene TRBV20-1 combines with J gene TRBJ2-7; D is perhaps TRBD1 or TRBD2 (5 bases each). Deletions cut 4 bases from V and 2 bases from J, with 12 bases between. The CDR3 contains 13 residues. Germline V gene data show CDR1 as DFQATT and CDR2 as SNEGSKA (reference sequence). The CDR3 DNA sequence: TGCAGTGCTATCCGGGACCAGGCCTACGAGCAGTACATC. Its translation: CSAIRDQAYEQYI.

In this sample, this clonotype turned up a few times. The chain joins TRBV7-2 to TRBJ2-3; 8 nucleotides align to TRBD2. This CDR3 region has 15 residues. V gave up 0 bases and J gave up 6 bases; unmatched junction bases: 5. Germline loops: CDR1 SGHTA, CDR2 FQGNSA. CDR3 loop: CASSLAPGGHDTQYF. Written as DNA, the CDR3 is TGTGCCAGCAGCTTAGCCCCGGGAGGGCATGATACGCAGTATTTT.

V usage is TRBV11-2 and J usage is TRBJ2-2; D unresolved. The CDR3 has 12 amino acids. Germline V gene data show CDR1 as SGHAT and CDR2 as FQNNGV. V lost 5 bases, J lost 0 bases, and 1 base lay in between. CDR3 sequence reads: CASSANTGELFF. For the CDR3, the DNA is TGTGCCAGCAGCGCGAACACCGGGGAGCTGTTTTTT.

The chain recombines TRBV5-1 with TRBJ2-7; 7 positions match TRBD1. Germline V lookup: CDR1 SGHRS, CDR2 YFSETQ. Trimming took 4 bases from V and 5 from J; bases not matched to a gene: 15. The CDR3 is 16 residues long. Here the CDR3 DNA reads TGCGCCAGCAGCCCCCGTGGCCGACAGGGAAGTGACGAGCAGTACTTC. It encodes CASSPRGRQGSDEQYF.